This TCR beta chain was captured by sequencing in a study of blood T cell repertoires in COVID-19. A COVID-19 case had been met by exposed participants during the 2 weeks before study entry. V dropped 4 bases and J dropped 5; count of bases not matched to a gene: 16. CDR3 size: 17 residues. The germline CDR1 and CDR2 sequences are MGHRA and YSYEKL. TCRdb's copy holds only in-frame clones and misses some; the assay was immunoSEQ multiplex PCR. The table records hundreds of thousands of clones, 82% of them present only once. V and J are TRBV4-1 and TRBJ1-2, with 7 bases aligning to TRBD1. The sequence came from a man aged 35-49 years who had been exposed to COVID-19. The specimen sequenced was PBMCs or T cells enriched from blood (not recorded which). CDR3 DNA sequence: TGCGCCAGCAGCCCTCTGAAATTTTGGACAGGAGAATATGGCTACACCTTC. Encoded protein: CASSPLKFWTGEYGYTF.